These 26 T cell receptor beta chains share one sample of origin, sequenced in a study of blood T cell repertoires in COVID-19. Some clones are missing from TCRdb's copy, which holds only in-frame ones; the method was immunoSEQ multiplex PCR. The sample shows some 150,000 clones, around 84% of them seen only once. The sample consisted of peripheral blood. The receptors shown here come from a human donor in a cohort sampled during active COVID-19.

The V and J genes are TRBV9 and TRBJ1-1; a weak D match, TRBD1 (5 bases). Looked up from germline, CDR1 is SGDLS and CDR2 is YYNGEE. This CDR3 region has 14 residues. The V and J ends lost 0 bases and 5 bases respectively, with 11 bases between them. CDR3 amino acids: CASSVEAGRTEAFF. Here the CDR3 DNA reads TGTGCCAGCAGCGTAGAAGCAGGGAGGACTGAAGCTTTCTTT.

To note about this clone: Other DNA sequences of this sample code for an identical CDR3. The chain has TRBV24-1 and TRBJ2-5; 7 bases fit TRBD1. The CDR3 totals 13 residues. Germline V gene lookup returns CDR1 KGHDR and CDR2 SFDVKD. Trimming removed 5 bases from V and 4 bases from J; junction bases left unmatched: 3. The CDR3 DNA reads as TGTGCCACCAGTGGAGGGGGCGGAGAGACCCAGTACTTC. Its translation: CATSGGGGETQYF.

The chain uses TRBV21-1 and TRBJ1-2. TRBV21-1 is an annotated pseudogene. The CDR3 runs to 16 residues. The CDR3 is CASSRLRTPIECGYTF. The CDR3 region has the DNA TGTGCCAGCAGCAGGTTGAGGACTCCTATAGAGTGTGGCTACACCTTC.

J is TRBJ1-4 and V is TRBV6-2 or TRBV6-3; D remains ambiguous. Germline CDR1 is MNHEY and CDR2 is SVGEGT. The V end lost 5 bases, the J end lost 7 bases, and 17 bases lay between the germline ends. This CDR3 is 15 amino acids long. The CDR3 reads CASSESGSRSEKLFF. In nucleotides, the CDR3 is TGTGCCAGCAGTGAGTCCGGGAGCCGGAGTGAAAAACTGTTTTTT.

The chain links TRBV7-2 to TRBJ1-2; a weak D match, TRBD1 (5 bases). The CDR3 has 15 residues. Looked up from germline, CDR1 is SGHTA and CDR2 is FQGNSA. Trimming took 5 bases from V and 7 from J, leaving 20 bases between them. CDR3 bases: TGTGCCAGCAGCCCGAATTCGGACACCTATTTTGGCTACACCTTC. This sequence encodes CASSPNSDTYFGYTF.

This chain joins TRBV27 and TRBJ2-5, with 8 bases that match TRBD2. Germline-derived CDR1 and CDR2 are MNHEY and SMNVEV (reference sequence). CDR3 size: 18 residues. V was clipped by 2 bases and J by 4 bases; unmatched bases: 15. In nucleotides, the CDR3 is TGTGCCAGCAGTTTAAACCCTCGTTTGCGGGGGGTGGGAGAGACCCAGTACTTC. Translating gives CASSLNPRLRGVGETQYF.

The chain carries TRBV5-4 and TRBJ2-1, with 8 bases identical to TRBD1. After removal of 0 bases from V and 7 bases from J, the junction contained 12 bases not matched to a gene. This CDR3 region has 17 residues. Germline assignment: CDR1 SGHNT and CDR2 YYREEE (reference sequence). The CDR3 DNA reads TGTGCCAGCAGCTTGGCAGGGGGCTTTCTGCCCCCGAATGAGCAGTTCTTC. Residues: CASSLAGGFLPPNEQFF. The full variable domain, with the rest looked up from reference TRBV5-4 and TRBJ2-1, is ETGVTQSPTHLIKTRGQQVTLRCSSQSGHNTVSWYQQALGQGPQFIFQYYREEENGRGNFPPRFSGLQFPNYSSELNVNALELDDSALYLCASSLAGGFLPPNEQFFGPGTRLTVL.

This chain joins TRBV7-2 and TRBJ1-1; D gene uncertain. Between the trimmed V and J ends, which lost 0 bases and 3 bases, there was a span of 11 bases. CDR1 and CDR2 (germline): SGHTA, FQGNSA. The CDR3 is made up of 15 amino acids. CDR3 sequence: CASSLAGGFHTEAFF. The CDR3 nucleotides are TGTGCCAGCAGCTTAGCGGGAGGCTTCCACACTGAAGCTTTCTTT.

For this clone: A junction end diverges from the germline sequence, so it may reflect a read error. The CDR3 is CASSLTASTHEQYF. Written as DNA, the CDR3 is TGTGCTAGCAGCTTAACTGCCTCAACGCACGAGCAGTACTTC. V is TRBV7-7 and J is TRBJ2-7; D is undetermined. The CDR3 has 14 residues. The V gene's germline CDR1 is SSHAT and CDR2 FNYEAQ (reference sequence).

The CDR3 DNA is TGTGCCAGCAGCTACCCGGGACAGAGATTTGGCTACACCTTC. Encoded protein: CASSYPGQRFGYTF. This sequence joins TRBV7-2 and TRBJ1-2; TRBD1 matches 7 bases. The junction had 9 bases not matched to a gene; V was cut back by 4 bases and J by 7 bases. The CDR3 is 14 amino acids. CDR1 and CDR2 from the germline V gene are SGHTA and FQGNSA.

J is TRBJ2-1 and V is TRBV7-6; 8 bases are a match to TRBD2. V trimming: 0 bases; J trimming: 6 bases; junction bases outside the gene matches: 7. CDR3 length: 16 amino acids. Germline CDR1 and CDR2: SGHVS and FNYEAQ. The CDR3 nucleotides are TGTGCCAGCAGCTTAGCTCGGGGGGGGACAAGCAATGAGCAGTTCTTC. This translates into CASSLARGGTSNEQFF. The full variable domain, its missing parts supplied by reference TRBV7-6 and TRBJ2-1, is GAGVSQSPRYKVTKRGQDVALRCDPISGHVSLYWYRQALGQGPEFLTYFNYEAQQDKSGLPNDRFSAERPEGSISTLTIQRTEQRDSAMYRCASSLARGGTSNEQFFGPGTRLTVL.

The chain uses TRBV7-8 and TRBJ2-6; tentative D call: TRBD1 (5 bases). Germline lookup yields CDR1 SGHVS and CDR2 FQNEAQ. The CDR3 is 15 amino acids. Trimming pared 7 bases from V and 2 bases from J, leaving 12 bases between. The DNA for the CDR3 is TGTGCCAGCACCCAAACCAGGGCTGGGGCCAACGTCCTGACTTTC. Translation gives CASTQTRAGANVLTF.

The CDR3 sequence: CASSRTLQGHEQYF. CDR3 sequence (DNA): TGCGCCAGCAGCAGGACTCTCCAGGGGCACGAGCAGTACTTC. The rearrangement uses TRBV10-1 and TRBJ2-7, with a tentative D call TRBD1 (6 bases). Germline V gene sequence: CDR1 WNHNN, CDR2 SYGVQD (reference sequence). CDR3 length equals 14 residues. V dropped 6 bases and J dropped 5 bases, with 17 bases sitting between them.

The chain joins TRBV11-2 to TRBJ2-3, with 7 bases lining up with TRBD2. The germline CDR1 and CDR2 sequences are SGHAT and FQNNGV. Losses at the gene ends were 0 bases for V and 1 base for J; bases not matched to a gene: 10. CDR3 length: 18 amino acids. The CDR3 is CASSLDGLGREGTDTQYF. Here the CDR3 DNA reads TGTGCCAGCAGCTTAGATGGCCTTGGGAGGGAGGGCACAGATACGCAGTATTTT.

The chain has TRBV6-5 and TRBJ1-2; the D gene is possibly TRBD1 (6 bases). Germline values: CDR1 MNHEY, CDR2 SVGAGI. This CDR3 comprises 15 residues. V lost 5 bases to trimming and J lost 4 bases, with 17 bases between them. CDR3 in DNA: TGTGCCAGCAGTAAGCTTGGGACACTTTCCTATGGCTACACCTTC. Protein: CASSKLGTLSYGYTF.

The V and J genes are TRBV7-8 and TRBJ2-5, with D hard to call. This CDR3 has 16 amino acids. The V and J ends lost 5 bases and 4 bases respectively, with 20 bases between them. Germline V gene data show CDR1 as SGHVS and CDR2 as FQNEAQ. CDR3 sequence: CASSPSSRLIRETQYF. CDR3 nucleotides: TGTGCCAGCAGCCCAAGCTCCAGACTGATACGAGAGACCCAGTACTTC. Based on the CDR3 plus reference TRBV7-8 and TRBJ2-5, the full variable domain is GAGVSQSPRYKVAKRGQDVALRCDPISGHVSLFWYQQALGQGPEFLTYFQNEAQLDKSGLPSDRFFAERPEGSVSTLKIQRTQQEDSAVYLCASSPSSRLIRETQYFGPGTRLLVL.

CDR3 region: CASSRTGDGNQPQHF. CDR3 nucleotide sequence: TGTGCCAGCAGCCGCACAGGGGATGGCAATCAGCCCCAGCATTTT. This chain uses TRBV5-4 with TRBJ1-5; the match to TRBD1 covers 7 bases. V dropped 4 bases and J dropped 2; count of bases not matched to a gene: 6. Germline values: CDR1 SGHNT, CDR2 YYREEE (reference sequence). This CDR3 has 15 amino acids.

This rearrangement joins TRBV11-2 to TRBJ1-2; D is unclear. The CDR3 spans 14 residues. The germline V and J ends were trimmed by 5 bases and 3 bases, with 13 bases remaining between them. Looked up from germline, CDR1 is SGHAT and CDR2 is FQNNGV. As DNA, the CDR3 is TGTGCCAGCAGCCCCTCTTGGGAGGACTATGGCTACACCTTC. Translated, it gives CASSPSWEDYGYTF.

This clone was picked up a small number of times. This sequence joins TRBV7-9 and TRBJ1-6, with no clear D. V was trimmed by 5 bases and J by 0 bases, leaving 11 bases between them. Germline V lookup: CDR1 SEHNR, CDR2 FQNEAQ (reference sequence). The CDR3 runs to 16 residues. The CDR3 DNA sequence: TGTGCCAGCAGCCCCGGACTGAGCTCCTATAATTCACCCCTCCACTTT. Amino acids: CASSPGLSSYNSPLHF. Together with reference TRBV7-9 and TRBJ1-6, the CDR3 gives the full variable domain: DTGVSQNPRHKITKRGQNVTFRCDPISEHNRLYWYRQTLGQGPEFLTYFQNEAQLEKSRLLSDRFSAERPKGSFSTLEIQRTEQGDSAMYLCASSPGLSSYNSPLHFGNGTRLTVT.

This clone was recorded a few times. This chain joins TRBV7-9 and TRBJ2-7, with 11 nucleotides matching TRBD2. The J segment lost 1 base and the V segment lost 6 bases, leaving 2 bases of the junction unmatched. Per germline, CDR1 SEHNR and CDR2 FQNEAQ (reference sequence). This CDR3 is 14 amino acids long. For the CDR3, the DNA is TGTGCCAGCAGGACTAGCGGGGCATCCTACGAGCAGTACTTC. It translates to CASRTSGASYEQYF.

The chain is built from TRBV5-1 and TRBJ1-2; D gene uncertain. Trimming shortened V by 0 bases and J by 4 bases, and 7 bases separated the two germline ends. The CDR3 has 13 residues. Germline V gives CDR1 SGHRS, CDR2 YFSETQ. The CDR3, as DNA: TGCGCCAGCAGCTTGGGGACTGGCTATGGCTACACCTTC. It specifies CASSLGTGYGYTF.

The genes are TRBV6-5 and TRBJ2-1, with 9 bases fitting TRBD1. CDR3 length equals 14 residues. The J segment lost 6 bases and the V segment lost 10 bases, leaving 10 bases of the junction unmatched. The germline gives CDR1 MNHEY, CDR2 SVGAGI. CDR3 coding DNA: TGTGCCACCCTAGGACAGGGGCGAGGCAATGAGCAGTTCTTC. It translates to CATLGQGRGNEQFF.

V and J are TRBV5-5 and TRBJ2-4, with 7 bases aligning to TRBD2. Trimming took 3 bases from V and 0 from J; bases not matched to a gene: 6. The CDR3 consists of 16 residues. Germline loops: CDR1 SGHKS, CDR2 YYEKEE (reference sequence). In DNA form, the CDR3 reads TGTGCCAGCAGCTCCGGGACTACTCTAGCCAAAAACATTCAGTACTTC. It encodes CASSSGTTLAKNIQYF. Looking up the rest from reference TRBV5-5 and TRBJ2-4 gives the full variable domain: DAGVTQSPTHLIKTRGQQVTLRCSPISGHKSVSWYQQVLGQGPQFIFQYYEKEERGRGNFPDRFSARQFPNYSSELNVNALLLGDSALYLCASSSGTTLAKNIQYFGAGTRLSVL.

The rearrangement uses TRBV6-5 and TRBJ1-5; the match to TRBD1 covers 9 bases. CDR1 is MNHEY and CDR2 is SVGAGI in the germline V gene. This CDR3 comprises 14 residues. V lost 6 bases, J lost 7 bases, and 7 bases stayed unmatched. CDR3 in DNA: TGTGCCAGCAGAGCTCCGGGACAGGGACAGCCCCAGCATTTT. Amino acid sequence: CASRAPGQGQPQHF.

The J gene is TRBJ2-7, the V gene TRBV7-2; 7 bases line up with TRBD1. V dropped 4 bases and J dropped 1; count of bases not matched to a gene: 4. The CDR3 totals 14 residues. Germline V lookup: CDR1 SGHTA, CDR2 FQGNSA. The CDR3 DNA follows: TGTGCCAGCAGCTATCAGGGGGTTTCCTACGAGCAGTACTTC. This codes for CASSYQGVSYEQYF.

This clone has just a few counts. The chain links TRBV10-2 to TRBJ1-5; no clear D. Trimming removed 2 bases at V and 9 bases at J, with 8 bases between. This CDR3 has 12 amino acids. Germline V gene sequence: CDR1 WSHSY, CDR2 SAAADI. This CDR3 is CASSEADRPQHF. Written as DNA, the CDR3 is TGCGCCAGCAGTGAGGCGGATCGGCCCCAGCATTTT.